This T cell receptor (gamma chain) was profiled in a study of Vδ1+ human thymocytes. Unmatched junction bases numbered 3, after V lost 0 bases and J lost 4 bases. This CDR3 comprises 13 residues. The germline V gene encodes CDR1 GITISATS and CDR2 ISYDGTV (reference sequence). RNA was extracted from the cells and then reverse transcribed. Multiplex PCR used pooled V-gene forward primers and a constant-region reverse primer to amplify CDR3s. TCRdb reprocessed the multiplex PCR reads using CATT. The sample carries roughly 30,000 gamma-chain clones, more than 15% recorded once. Broader study findings: In the thymus, TRG and TRD repertoires looked highly polyclonal with Gaussian CDR3 lengths. Thymic delta-chain repertoires held roughly 20% Vdelta2 sequences and few Vdelta3, despite high sort purity.

On this clone itself: The antigen is undetermined. A much bigger clone sits one base away, suggesting this may be a read error. The sample carries other DNA sequences with the same CDR3.

After alphabeta T cell depletion, CD3+ Vdelta1+ Vdelta2- thymocytes were sorted. This receptor was obtained from a boy in the first two years of life who had congenital heart surgery. Sample: Vdelta1+ gamma-delta thymocytes from the thymus. Subset reported: FACS-sorted CD3+ TCRalphabeta- TCRVdelta1+ TCRVdelta2- thymocytes. The rearrangement uses TRGV9 and TRGJ1 or TRGJ2. The CDR3 coding sequence is TGTGCCTTGTGGGAGGTGCTATATTATAAGAAACTCTTT. It codes for CALWEVLYYKKLF.